The next 15 T cell receptor beta chains were all read from a single sample in a study of T cell changes during pregnancy in multiple sclerosis. Clones were sequenced by immunoSEQ multiplex PCR, and TCRdb holds only the in-frame ones, with some missing. The table lists about 38,000 clones, around 90% of them singletons. Sequences were derived from CD4+ T cells from peripheral blood mononuclear cells, sampled after pregnancy. The receptors here all came from a female donor in good health, enrolled as a control in a pregnancy study.

This sequence joins TRBV6-1 and TRBJ2-3, with D tentatively TRBD1 (6 bases). The germline V and J ends were trimmed by 4 bases and 0 bases, with 11 bases remaining between them. CDR3 length equals 15 residues. CDR1 is MNHNS and CDR2 is SASEGT in the germline V gene. Written as DNA, the CDR3 is TGTGCCAGCAGTGGCAGGGGTATGAGCACAGATACGCAGTATTTT. Translating gives CASSGRGMSTDTQYF.

V usage is TRBV6-1 and J usage is TRBJ2-1, with D uncertain. The CDR3 has 11 residues. CDR1 MNHNS and CDR2 SASEGT come from the germline V gene. Trimming took 6 bases from V and 9 from J, leaving 9 bases between them. CDR3: CASSDFSEQFF. As DNA, the CDR3 is TGTGCCAGCAGCGACTTTAGTGAGCAGTTCTTC.

The chain recombines TRBV27 with TRBJ2-1; D perhaps matches TRBD1 (6 bases). The CDR3 runs 13 residues. V was trimmed by 4 bases and J by 8 bases, leaving 12 bases between them. Looked up from germline, CDR1 is MNHEY and CDR2 is SMNVEV (reference sequence). The DNA of the CDR3 is TGTGCCAGCAGTTCTCATACAGGGTATGAGCAGTTCTTC. Translation gives CASSSHTGYEQFF.

The rearrangement links TRBV9 to TRBJ2-6, with D maybe TRBD1 (6 bases). Trimming left V 1 base short and J 4 bases short, with 9 bases between. Per the germline V gene, CDR1 is SGDLS and CDR2 is YYNGEE. This CDR3 comprises 15 residues. The CDR3 loop is CASSVRGTGANVLTF. The CDR3 nucleotides are TGTGCCAGCAGCGTAAGAGGGACAGGGGCCAACGTCCTGACTTTC.

This chain's CDR3 is CASSRDRGLGGYTF. CDR3 DNA sequence: TGTGCCAGCAGCCGGGACAGGGGGCTGGGTGGCTACACCTTC. V usage is TRBV6-5 and J usage is TRBJ1-2; 12 bases are shared with TRBD1. With V trimmed by 6 bases and J by 7 bases, 6 bases remained unmatched. CDR1 is MNHEY, CDR2 SVGAGI, per germline. The CDR3 covers 14 residues.

This sequence joins TRBV18 and TRBJ2-1, with TRBD2 matching 8 bases. CDR3 size: 15 residues. Germline V gene data show CDR1 as KGHSH and CDR2 as LQKENI. The junction had 12 bases not matched to a gene; V was cut back by 8 bases and J by 6 bases. The CDR3 sequence: CASPREGLLSNEQFF. CDR3 nucleotides: TGTGCCAGCCCACGGGAGGGACTTCTTTCCAATGAGCAGTTCTTC.

The chain employs TRBV4-3 and TRBJ2-2; D possibly corresponds to TRBD1 (5 bases). Deletions cut 6 bases from V and 6 bases from J, with 11 bases between. In germline, CDR1 is LGHNA, CDR2 YSLEER. This CDR3 contains 13 residues. As DNA, the CDR3 is TGCGCCAGCAGGCAGGGTGGTTCCGGGGAGCTGTTTTTT. This sequence encodes CASRQGGSGELFF.

This clone was counted a single time. The rearrangement joins TRBV27 to TRBJ2-1, with D tentatively TRBD2 (6 bases). The length of the CDR3 is 15 residues. Germline V gene lookup returns CDR1 MNHEY and CDR2 SMNVEV (reference sequence). Trimming took off 2 bases at V and 6 bases at J, with 14 bases between the two ends. In DNA form, the CDR3 reads TGTGCCAGCAGTTTAGGAAGCGGGCTGCCCAATGAGCAGTTCTTC. This translates into CASSLGSGLPNEQFF.

The chain recombines TRBV4-3 with TRBJ2-5; possible D gene TRBD2, 6 bases. In germline, CDR1 is LGHNA, CDR2 YSLEER. The CDR3 is 11 residues long. The germline V and J ends were trimmed by 6 bases and 5 bases, with 7 bases remaining between them. The CDR3 sequence is CASRGGETQYF. CDR3 DNA: TGCGCCAGCAGAGGAGGGGAGACCCAGTACTTC.

This chain joins TRBV5-5 and TRBJ2-2, with 8 nucleotides matching TRBD2. CDR1 is SGHKS and CDR2 is YYEKEE in the germline V gene (reference sequence). Trimming at V came to 4 bases and at J to 2 bases, leaving 4 bases not matched to a gene. This CDR3 has 15 residues. The CDR3 here is CASSTTSGNTGELFF. The CDR3 nucleotides read TGTGCCAGCAGCACAACTAGCGGAAACACCGGGGAGCTGTTTTTT.

The chain is built from TRBV2 and TRBJ1-1; D uncertain. CDR3 length: 12 residues. Germline V gives CDR1 SNHLY, CDR2 FYNNEI. V lost 4 bases and J 9 bases, leaving 12 bases between the germline ends. The DNA for the CDR3 is TGTGCCAGCAGTGTGGTGACGGGAAAAGCTTTCTTT. Its protein product is CASSVVTGKAFF. Based on the CDR3 plus reference TRBV2 and TRBJ1-1, the full variable domain is EPEVTQTPSHQVTQMGQEVILRCVPISNHLYFYWYRQILGQKVEFLVSFYNNEISEKSEIFDDQFSVERPDGSNFTLKIRSTKLEDSAMYFCASSVVTGKAFFGQGTRLTVV.

This clone was seen once. The V call is TRBV29-1, the J call TRBJ1-4; D is undetermined. Germline CDR1 is SQVTM and CDR2 is ANQGSEA. V lost 6 bases and J lost 6, with 5 bases in between. The CDR3 has 10 amino acids. The CDR3 region has the DNA TGCAGCGTGCGAGATGAAAAACTGTTTTTT. Translation: CSVRDEKLFF.

V usage is TRBV27 and J usage is TRBJ2-5; 7 nucleotides agree with TRBD2. This CDR3 region has 13 residues. The V and J ends lost 7 bases and 4 bases, in that order; junction bases with no gene match: 6. Per germline, CDR1 MNHEY and CDR2 SMNVEV (reference sequence). The CDR3 DNA reads as TGTGCCAGCACTAAGAGGGAGGGAGAGACCCAGTACTTC. It specifies CASTKREGETQYF.

V gene TRBV18 combines with J gene TRBJ2-1; a possible D gene is TRBD2 (6 bases). The CDR3 extends over 16 amino acids. The V gene's germline CDR1 is KGHSH and CDR2 LQKENI. Trimming shortened V by 4 bases and J by 2 bases, and 15 bases separated the two germline ends. The CDR3: CASSQSGGSAYNEQFF. In nucleotides, the CDR3 is TGTGCCAGCTCACAATCTGGGGGGTCGGCCTACAATGAGCAGTTCTTC.

The rearrangement links TRBV11-3 to TRBJ1-2; D may be TRBD1 (6 bases). The CDR3 totals 14 residues. Trimming took off 5 bases at V and 2 bases at J, with 12 bases between the two ends. Germline assignment: CDR1 SGHNT and CDR2 YENEEA. The CDR3 DNA reads TGTGCCAGCAGCCTAAGGGGGGGGAACTATGGCTACACCTTC. It is translated as CASSLRGGNYGYTF.